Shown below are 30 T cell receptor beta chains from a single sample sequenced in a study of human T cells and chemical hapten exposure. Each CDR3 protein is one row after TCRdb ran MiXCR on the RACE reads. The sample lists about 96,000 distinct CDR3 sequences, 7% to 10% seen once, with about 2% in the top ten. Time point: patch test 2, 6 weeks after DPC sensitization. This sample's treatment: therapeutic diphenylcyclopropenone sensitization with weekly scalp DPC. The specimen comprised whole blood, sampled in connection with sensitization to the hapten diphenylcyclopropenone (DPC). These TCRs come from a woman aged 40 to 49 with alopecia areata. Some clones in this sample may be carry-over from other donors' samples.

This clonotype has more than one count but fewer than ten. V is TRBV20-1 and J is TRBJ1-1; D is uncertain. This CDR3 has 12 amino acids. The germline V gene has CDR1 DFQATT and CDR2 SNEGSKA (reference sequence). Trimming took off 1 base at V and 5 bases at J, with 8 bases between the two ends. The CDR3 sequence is CSARVSGTEAFF. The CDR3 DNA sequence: TGCAGTGCTAGAGTTTCGGGAACTGAAGCTTTCTTT.

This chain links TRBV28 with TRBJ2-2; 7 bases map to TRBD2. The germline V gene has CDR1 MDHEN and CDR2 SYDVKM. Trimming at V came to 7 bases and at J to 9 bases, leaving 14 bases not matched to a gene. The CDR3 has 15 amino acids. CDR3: CASTPGGNGARELFF. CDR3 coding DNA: TGTGCCAGCACCCCCGGGGGGAACGGGGCCAGGGAGCTGTTTTTT.

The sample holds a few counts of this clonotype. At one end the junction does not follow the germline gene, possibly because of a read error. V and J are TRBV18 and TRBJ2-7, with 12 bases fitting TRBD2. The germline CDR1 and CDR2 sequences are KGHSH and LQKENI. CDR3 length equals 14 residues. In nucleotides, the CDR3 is TGTGCCAGCCCACCTAGCGGGAGGGCCTACGAGCAGTACTTC. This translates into CASPPSGRAYEQYF.

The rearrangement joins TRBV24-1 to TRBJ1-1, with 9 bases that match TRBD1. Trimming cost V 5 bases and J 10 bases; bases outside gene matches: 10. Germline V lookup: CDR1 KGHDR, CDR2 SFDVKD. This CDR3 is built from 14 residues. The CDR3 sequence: CATSVQGGQGRAFF. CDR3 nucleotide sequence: TGTGCCACCAGTGTCCAAGGCGGACAGGGGAGAGCTTTCTTT.

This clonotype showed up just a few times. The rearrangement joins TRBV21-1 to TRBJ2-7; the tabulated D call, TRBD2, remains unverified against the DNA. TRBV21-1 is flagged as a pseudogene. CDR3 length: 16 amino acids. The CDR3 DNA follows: TGTGCCAGCAGCACCTGCTGTTTAGGGCAGTCCTACGAGCAGTACTTC. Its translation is CASSTCCLGQSYEQYF.

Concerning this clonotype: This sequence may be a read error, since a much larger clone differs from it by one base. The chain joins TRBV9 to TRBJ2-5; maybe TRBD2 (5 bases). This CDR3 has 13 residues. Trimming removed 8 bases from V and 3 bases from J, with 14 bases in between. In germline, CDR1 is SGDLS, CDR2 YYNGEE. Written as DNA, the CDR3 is TGTGCCAGTAGCCGGGATCCGAAAGAGACCCAGTACTTC. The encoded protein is CASSRDPKETQYF.

The chain's CDR3 is CASSFDSTGTNYGYTF. DNA for the CDR3: TGCGCCAGCAGCTTTGATTCGACAGGCACTAACTATGGCTACACCTTC. The chain has TRBV5-1 and TRBJ1-2; weak D call: TRBD1 (6 bases). Germline CDR1 is SGHRS and CDR2 is YFSETQ. Trimming removed 2 bases at V and 0 bases at J, with 14 bases between. The CDR3 has 16 residues.

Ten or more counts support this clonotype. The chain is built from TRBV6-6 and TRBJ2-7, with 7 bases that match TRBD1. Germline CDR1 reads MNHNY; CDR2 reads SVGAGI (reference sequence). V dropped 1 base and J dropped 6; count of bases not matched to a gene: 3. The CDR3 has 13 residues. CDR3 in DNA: TGTGCCAGCAGTTACTTGACAGGGATCGAGCAGTACTTC. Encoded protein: CASSYLTGIEQYF.

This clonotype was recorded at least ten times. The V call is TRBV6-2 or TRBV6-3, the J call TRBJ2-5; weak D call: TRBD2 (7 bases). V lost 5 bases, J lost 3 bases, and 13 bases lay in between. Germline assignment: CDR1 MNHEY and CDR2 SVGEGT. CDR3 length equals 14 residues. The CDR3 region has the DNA TGTGCCAGCAGTGTGGGGGGGCGCAAAGAGACCCAGTACTTC. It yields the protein CASSVGGRKETQYF.

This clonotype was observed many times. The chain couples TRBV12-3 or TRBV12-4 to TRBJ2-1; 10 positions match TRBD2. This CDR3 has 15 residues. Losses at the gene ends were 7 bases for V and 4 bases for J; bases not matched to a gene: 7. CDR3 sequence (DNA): TGTGCCAGCATCCCGGGACTAGCGAAATACAATGAGCAGTTCTTC. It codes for CASIPGLAKYNEQFF.

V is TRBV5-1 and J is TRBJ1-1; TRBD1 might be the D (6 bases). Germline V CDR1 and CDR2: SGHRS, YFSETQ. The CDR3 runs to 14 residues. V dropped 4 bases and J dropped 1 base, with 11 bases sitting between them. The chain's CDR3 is CASSLTGWNTEAFF. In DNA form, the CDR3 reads TGCGCCAGCAGCCTCACAGGGTGGAACACTGAAGCTTTCTTT.

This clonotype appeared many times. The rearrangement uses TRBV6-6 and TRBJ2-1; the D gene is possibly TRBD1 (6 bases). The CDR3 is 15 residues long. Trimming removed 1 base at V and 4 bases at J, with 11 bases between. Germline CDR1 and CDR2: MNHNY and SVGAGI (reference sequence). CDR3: CASSYLDSGYNEQFF. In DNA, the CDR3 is TGTGCCAGCAGTTACTTGGACAGTGGATACAATGAGCAGTTCTTC.

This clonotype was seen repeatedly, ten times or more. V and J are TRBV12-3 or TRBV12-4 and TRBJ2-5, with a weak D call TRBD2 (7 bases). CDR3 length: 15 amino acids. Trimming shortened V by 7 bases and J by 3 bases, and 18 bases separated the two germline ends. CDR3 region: CASTGGGAQKETQYF. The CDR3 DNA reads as TGTGCCAGCACAGGAGGGGGGGCGCAGAAAGAGACCCAGTACTTC.

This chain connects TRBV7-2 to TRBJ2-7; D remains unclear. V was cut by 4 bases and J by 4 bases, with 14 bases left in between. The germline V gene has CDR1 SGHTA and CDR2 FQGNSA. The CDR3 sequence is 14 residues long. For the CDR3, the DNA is TGTGCCAGCAGCTCCCGGTTGGCTTCATACGAGCAGTACTTC. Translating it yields CASSSRLASYEQYF.

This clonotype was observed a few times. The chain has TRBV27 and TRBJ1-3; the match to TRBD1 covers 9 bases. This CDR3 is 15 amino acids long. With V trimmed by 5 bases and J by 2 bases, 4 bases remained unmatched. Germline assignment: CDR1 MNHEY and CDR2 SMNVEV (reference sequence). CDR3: CASSTGTGTGNTIYF. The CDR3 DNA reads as TGTGCCAGCAGTACTGGGACAGGGACTGGAAACACCATATATTTT.

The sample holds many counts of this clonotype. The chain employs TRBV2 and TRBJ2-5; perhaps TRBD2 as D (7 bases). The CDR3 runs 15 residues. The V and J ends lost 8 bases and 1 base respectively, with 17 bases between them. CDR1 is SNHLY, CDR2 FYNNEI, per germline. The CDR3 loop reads CASVLGGALQETQYF. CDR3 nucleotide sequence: TGTGCCAGCGTCTTGGGGGGGGCCCTCCAAGAGACCCAGTACTTC.

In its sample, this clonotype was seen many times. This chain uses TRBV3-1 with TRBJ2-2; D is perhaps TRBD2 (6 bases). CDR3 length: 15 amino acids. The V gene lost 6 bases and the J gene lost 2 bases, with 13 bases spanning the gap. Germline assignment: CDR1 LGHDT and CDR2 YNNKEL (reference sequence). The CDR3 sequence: CASRKLGLNTGELFF. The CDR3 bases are TGTGCCAGCAGAAAACTGGGACTTAACACCGGGGAGCTGTTTTTT.

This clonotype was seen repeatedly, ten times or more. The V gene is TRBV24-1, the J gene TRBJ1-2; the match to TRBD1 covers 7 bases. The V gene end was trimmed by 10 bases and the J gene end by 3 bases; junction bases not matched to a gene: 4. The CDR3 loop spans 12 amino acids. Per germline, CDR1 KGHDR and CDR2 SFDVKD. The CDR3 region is CATRGQDYGYTF. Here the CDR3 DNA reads TGTGCCACGAGAGGACAGGACTATGGCTACACCTTC.

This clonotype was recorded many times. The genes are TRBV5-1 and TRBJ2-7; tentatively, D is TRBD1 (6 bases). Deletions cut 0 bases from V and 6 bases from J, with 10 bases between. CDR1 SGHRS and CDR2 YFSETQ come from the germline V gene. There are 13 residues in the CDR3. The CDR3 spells CASSLDPTGEQYF. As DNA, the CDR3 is TGCGCCAGCAGCTTGGACCCGACAGGCGAGCAGTACTTC.

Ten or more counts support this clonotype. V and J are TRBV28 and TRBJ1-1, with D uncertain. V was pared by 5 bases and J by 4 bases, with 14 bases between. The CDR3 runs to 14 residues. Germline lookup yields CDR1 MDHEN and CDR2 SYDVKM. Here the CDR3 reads CASSKHYSSTEAFF. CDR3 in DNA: TGTGCCAGCAGTAAACATTATAGTAGCACTGAAGCTTTCTTT. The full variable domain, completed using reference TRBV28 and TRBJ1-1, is DVKVTQSSRYLVKRTGEKVFLECVQDMDHENMFWYRQDPGLGLRLIYFSYDVKMKEKGDIPEGYSVSREKKERFSLILESASTNQTSMYLCASSKHYSSTEAFFGQGTRLTVV.

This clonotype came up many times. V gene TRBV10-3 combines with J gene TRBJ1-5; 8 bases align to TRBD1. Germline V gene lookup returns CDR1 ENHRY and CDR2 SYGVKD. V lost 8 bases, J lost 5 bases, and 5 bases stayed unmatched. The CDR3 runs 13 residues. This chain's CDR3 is CAIGGTGDQPQHF. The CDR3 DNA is TGTGCCATCGGTGGGACAGGCGATCAGCCCCAGCATTTT.

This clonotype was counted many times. The CDR3 protein is CSAPGTGAETQYF. The CDR3 DNA follows: TGCAGCGCCCCCGGGACAGGGGCGGAGACCCAGTACTTC. This chain connects TRBV29-1 to TRBJ2-5; 10 bases are a match to TRBD1. The germline V gene encodes CDR1 SQVTM and CDR2 ANQGSEA. V trimming: 7 bases; J trimming: 5 bases; junction bases outside the gene matches: 7. This CDR3 contains 13 residues. The full variable domain, in which reference TRBV29-1 and TRBJ2-5 provide the parts outside the CDR3, is SAVISQKPSRDICQRGTSLTIQCQVDSQVTMMFWYRQQPGQSLTLIATANQGSEATYESGFVIDKFPISRPNLTFSTLTVSNMSPEDSSIYLCSAPGTGAETQYFGPGTRLLVL.

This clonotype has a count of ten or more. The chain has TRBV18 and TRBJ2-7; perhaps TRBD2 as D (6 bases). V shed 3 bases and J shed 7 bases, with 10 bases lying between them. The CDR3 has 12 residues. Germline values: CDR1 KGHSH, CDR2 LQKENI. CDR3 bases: TGTGCCAGCTCACCGGGACGGGGGGAGCAGTACTTC. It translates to CASSPGRGEQYF.

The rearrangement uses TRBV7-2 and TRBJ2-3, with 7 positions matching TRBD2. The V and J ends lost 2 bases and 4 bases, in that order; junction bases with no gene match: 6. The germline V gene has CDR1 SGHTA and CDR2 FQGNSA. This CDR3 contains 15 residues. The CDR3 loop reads CASSLSSAGADTQYF. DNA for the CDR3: TGTGCCAGCAGCTTATCTAGCGCGGGAGCAGATACGCAGTATTTT.

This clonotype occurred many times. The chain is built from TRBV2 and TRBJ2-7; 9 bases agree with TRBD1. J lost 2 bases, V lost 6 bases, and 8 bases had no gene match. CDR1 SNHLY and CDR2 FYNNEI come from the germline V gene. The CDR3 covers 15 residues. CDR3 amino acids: CASSLDRGIAYEQYF. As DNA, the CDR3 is TGTGCCAGCAGCCTGGACAGGGGAATTGCCTACGAGCAGTACTTC.

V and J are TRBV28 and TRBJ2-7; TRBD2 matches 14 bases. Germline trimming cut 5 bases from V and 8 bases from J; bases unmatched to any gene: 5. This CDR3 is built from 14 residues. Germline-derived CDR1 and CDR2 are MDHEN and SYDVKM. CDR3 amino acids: CASSQRTSGGKQYF. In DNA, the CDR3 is TGTGCCAGCAGTCAAAGGACTAGCGGGGGGAAGCAGTACTTC.

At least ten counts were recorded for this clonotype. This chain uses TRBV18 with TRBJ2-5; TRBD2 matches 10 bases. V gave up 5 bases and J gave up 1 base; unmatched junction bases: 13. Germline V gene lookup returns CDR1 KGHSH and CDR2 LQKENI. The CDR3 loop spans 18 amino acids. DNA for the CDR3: TGTGCCAGCTCAGAATTAAGCGGGAGGGCCGGAGGCCAAGAGACCCAGTACTTC. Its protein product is CASSELSGRAGGQETQYF.

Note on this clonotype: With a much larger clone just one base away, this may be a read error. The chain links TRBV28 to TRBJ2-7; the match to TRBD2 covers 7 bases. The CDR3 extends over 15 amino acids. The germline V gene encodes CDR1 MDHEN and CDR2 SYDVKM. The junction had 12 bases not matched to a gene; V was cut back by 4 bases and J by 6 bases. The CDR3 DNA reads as TGTGCCAGCAGTTCCCCGGGACCGGGAGGTGGCGAGCAGTACTTC. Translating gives CASSSPGPGGGEQYF.

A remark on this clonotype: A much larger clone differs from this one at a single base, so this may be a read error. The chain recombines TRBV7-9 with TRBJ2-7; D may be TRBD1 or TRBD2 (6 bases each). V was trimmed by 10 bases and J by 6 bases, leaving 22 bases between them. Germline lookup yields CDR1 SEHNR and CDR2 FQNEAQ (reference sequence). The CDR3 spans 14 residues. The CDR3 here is CATPKGEAPPEQYF. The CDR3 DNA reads TGTGCCACCCCGAAGGGGGAGGCCCCCCCCGAGCAGTACTTC.

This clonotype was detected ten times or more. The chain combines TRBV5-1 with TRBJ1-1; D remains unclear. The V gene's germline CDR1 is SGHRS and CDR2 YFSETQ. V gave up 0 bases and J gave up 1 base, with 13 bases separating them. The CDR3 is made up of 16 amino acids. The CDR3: CASSLDPHSSNTEAFF. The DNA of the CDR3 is TGCGCCAGCAGCTTGGATCCTCACAGCTCGAACACTGAAGCTTTCTTT.